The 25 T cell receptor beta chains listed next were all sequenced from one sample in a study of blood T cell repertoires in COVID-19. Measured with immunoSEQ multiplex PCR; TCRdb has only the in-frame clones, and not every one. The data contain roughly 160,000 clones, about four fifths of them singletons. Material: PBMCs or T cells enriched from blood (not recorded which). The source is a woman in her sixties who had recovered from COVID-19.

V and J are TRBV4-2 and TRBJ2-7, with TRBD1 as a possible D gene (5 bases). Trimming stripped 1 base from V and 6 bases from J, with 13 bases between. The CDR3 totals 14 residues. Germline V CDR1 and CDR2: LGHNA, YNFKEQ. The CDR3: CASSQAGQGREQYF. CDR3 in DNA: TGTGCCAGCAGCCAAGCCGGGCAGGGCCGCGAGCAGTACTTC.

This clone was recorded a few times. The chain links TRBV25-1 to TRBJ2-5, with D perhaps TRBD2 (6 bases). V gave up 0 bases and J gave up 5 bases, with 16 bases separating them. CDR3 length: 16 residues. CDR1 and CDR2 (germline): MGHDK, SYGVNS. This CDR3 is CASSEYLGTLAETQYF. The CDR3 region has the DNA TGTGCCAGCAGTGAATATTTAGGAACCCTAGCGGAGACCCAGTACTTC.

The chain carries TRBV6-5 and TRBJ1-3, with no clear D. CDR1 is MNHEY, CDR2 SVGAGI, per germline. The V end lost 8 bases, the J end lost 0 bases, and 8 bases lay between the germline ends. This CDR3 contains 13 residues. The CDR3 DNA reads TGTGCCAGCGCACCCGGCTCTGGAAACACCATATATTTT. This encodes CASAPGSGNTIYF.

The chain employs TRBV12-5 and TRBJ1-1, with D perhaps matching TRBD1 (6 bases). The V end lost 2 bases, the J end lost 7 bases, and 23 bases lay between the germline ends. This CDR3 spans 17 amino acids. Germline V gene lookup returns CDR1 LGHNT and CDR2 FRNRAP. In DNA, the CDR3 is TGTGCTAGTGGTTTGATGCCGACAGGAGGCTTTCTATATGAAGCTTTCTTT. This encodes CASGLMPTGGFLYEAFF.

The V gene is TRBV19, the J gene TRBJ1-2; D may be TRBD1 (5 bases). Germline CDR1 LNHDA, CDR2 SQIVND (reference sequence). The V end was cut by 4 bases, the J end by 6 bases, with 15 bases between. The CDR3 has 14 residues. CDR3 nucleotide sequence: TGTGCCAGTAGTAAGCCCAACTGGGGCGATGGCTACACCTTC. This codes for CASSKPNWGDGYTF.

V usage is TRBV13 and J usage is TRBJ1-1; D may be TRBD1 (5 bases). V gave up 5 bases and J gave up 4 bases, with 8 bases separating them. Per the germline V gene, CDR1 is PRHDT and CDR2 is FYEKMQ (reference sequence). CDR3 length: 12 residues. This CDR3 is CASSAQGTEAFF. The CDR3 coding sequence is TGTGCCAGCAGCGCGCAGGGCACTGAAGCTTTCTTT.

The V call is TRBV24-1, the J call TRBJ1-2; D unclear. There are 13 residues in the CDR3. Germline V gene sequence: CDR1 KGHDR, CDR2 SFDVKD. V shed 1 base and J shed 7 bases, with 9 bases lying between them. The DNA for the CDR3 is TGTGCCACCAGTGATTTTGCCGGGTTTGGCTACACCTTC. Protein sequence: CATSDFAGFGYTF.

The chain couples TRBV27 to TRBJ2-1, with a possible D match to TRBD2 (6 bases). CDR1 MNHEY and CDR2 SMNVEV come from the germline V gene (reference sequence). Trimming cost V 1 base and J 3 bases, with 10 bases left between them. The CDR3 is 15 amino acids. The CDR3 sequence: CASSLYGGDYNEQFF. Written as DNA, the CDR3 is TGTGCCAGCAGTTTATACGGGGGAGACTACAATGAGCAGTTCTTC.

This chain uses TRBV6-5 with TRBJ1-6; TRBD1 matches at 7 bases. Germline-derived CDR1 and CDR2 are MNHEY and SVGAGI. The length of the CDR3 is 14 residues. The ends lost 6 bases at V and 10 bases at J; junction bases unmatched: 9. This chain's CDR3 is CASRRQGEWSPLHF. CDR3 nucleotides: TGTGCCAGCAGGCGACAGGGAGAGTGGTCACCCCTCCACTTT.

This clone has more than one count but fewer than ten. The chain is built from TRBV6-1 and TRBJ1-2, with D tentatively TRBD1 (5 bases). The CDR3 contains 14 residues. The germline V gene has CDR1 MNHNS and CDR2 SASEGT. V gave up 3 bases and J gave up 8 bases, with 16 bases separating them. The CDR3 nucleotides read TGTGCCAGCAGTGACCTGGCCAGGGTGGAAGGCTACACCTTC. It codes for CASSDLARVEGYTF.

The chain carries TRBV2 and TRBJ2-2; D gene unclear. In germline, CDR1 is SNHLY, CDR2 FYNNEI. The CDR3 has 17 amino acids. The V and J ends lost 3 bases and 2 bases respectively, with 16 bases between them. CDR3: CASSELRQAQNTGELFF. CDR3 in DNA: TGTGCCAGCAGTGAGCTTCGGCAGGCTCAAAACACCGGGGAGCTGTTTTTT.

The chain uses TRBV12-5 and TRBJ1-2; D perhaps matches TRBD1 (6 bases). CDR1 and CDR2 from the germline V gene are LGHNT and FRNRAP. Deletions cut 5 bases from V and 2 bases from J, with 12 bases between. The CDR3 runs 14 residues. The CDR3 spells CASGLSGTNYGYTF. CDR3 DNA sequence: TGTGCTAGTGGTCTCTCAGGGACAAACTATGGCTACACCTTC.

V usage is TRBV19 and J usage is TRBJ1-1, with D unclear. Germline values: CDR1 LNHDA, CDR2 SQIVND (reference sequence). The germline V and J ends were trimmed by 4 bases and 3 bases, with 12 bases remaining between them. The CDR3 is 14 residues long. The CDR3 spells CASSSGYGYTEAFF. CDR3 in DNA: TGTGCCAGTAGTAGCGGTTATGGGTACACTGAAGCTTTCTTT.

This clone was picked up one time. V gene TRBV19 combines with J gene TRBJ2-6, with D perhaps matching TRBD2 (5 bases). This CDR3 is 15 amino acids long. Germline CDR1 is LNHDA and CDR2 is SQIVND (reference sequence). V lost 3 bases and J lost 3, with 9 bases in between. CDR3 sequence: CASSIGEDGANVLTF. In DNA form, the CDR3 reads TGTGCCAGTAGTATCGGGGAAGATGGGGCCAACGTCCTGACTTTC.

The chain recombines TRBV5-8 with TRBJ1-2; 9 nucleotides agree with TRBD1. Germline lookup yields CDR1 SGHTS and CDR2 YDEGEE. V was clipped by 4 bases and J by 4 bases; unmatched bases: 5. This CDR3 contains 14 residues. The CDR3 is CASSRTGALYGYTF. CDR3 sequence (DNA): TGTGCCAGCAGCAGGACAGGGGCCCTCTATGGCTACACCTTC.

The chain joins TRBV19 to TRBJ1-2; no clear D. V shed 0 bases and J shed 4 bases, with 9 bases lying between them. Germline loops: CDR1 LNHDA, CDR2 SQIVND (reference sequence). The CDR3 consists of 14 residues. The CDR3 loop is CASSIEEAGYGYTF. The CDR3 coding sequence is TGTGCCAGTAGTATAGAAGAGGCTGGCTATGGCTACACCTTC.

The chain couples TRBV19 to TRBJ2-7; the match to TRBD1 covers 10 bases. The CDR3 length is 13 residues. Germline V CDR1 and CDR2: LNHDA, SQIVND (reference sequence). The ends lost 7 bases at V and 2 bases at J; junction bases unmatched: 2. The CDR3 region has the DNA TGTGCCAGTAAGGGGACAGGGGCCTACGAGCAGTACTTC. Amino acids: CASKGTGAYEQYF.

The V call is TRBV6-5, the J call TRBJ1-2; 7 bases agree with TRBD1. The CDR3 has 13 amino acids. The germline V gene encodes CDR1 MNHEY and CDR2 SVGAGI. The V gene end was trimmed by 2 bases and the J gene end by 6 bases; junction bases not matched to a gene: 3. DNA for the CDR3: TGTGCCAGCAGTTACGACAGGGCGGATGGCTACACCTTC. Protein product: CASSYDRADGYTF.

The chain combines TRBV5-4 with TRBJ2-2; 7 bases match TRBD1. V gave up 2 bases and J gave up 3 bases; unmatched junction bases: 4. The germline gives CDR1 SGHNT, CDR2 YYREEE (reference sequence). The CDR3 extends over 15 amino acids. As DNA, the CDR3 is TGTGCCAGCAGCTTACCAGACAGGGACACCGGGGAGCTGTTTTTT. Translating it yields CASSLPDRDTGELFF.

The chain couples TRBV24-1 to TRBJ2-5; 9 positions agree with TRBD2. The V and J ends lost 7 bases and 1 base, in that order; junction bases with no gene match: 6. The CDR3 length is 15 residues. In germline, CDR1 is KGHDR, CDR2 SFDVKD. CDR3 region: CATRGALAGQETQYF. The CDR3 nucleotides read TGTGCCACCAGGGGGGCACTAGCGGGCCAAGAGACCCAGTACTTC.

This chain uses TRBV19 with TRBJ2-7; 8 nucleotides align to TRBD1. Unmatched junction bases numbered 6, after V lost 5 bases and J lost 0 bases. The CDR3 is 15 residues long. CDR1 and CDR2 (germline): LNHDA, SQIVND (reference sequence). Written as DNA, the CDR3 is TGTGCCAGTAGTTCCATGGGACAGGCCTCCTACGAGCAGTACTTC. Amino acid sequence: CASSSMGQASYEQYF.

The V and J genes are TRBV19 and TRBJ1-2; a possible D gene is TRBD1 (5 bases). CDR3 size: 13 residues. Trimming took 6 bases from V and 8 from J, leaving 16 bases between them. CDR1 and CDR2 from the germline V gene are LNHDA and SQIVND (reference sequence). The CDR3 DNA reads TGTGCCAGTAGCCCGGCGGAGGGGAGCGGCTACACCTTC. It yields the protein CASSPAEGSGYTF.

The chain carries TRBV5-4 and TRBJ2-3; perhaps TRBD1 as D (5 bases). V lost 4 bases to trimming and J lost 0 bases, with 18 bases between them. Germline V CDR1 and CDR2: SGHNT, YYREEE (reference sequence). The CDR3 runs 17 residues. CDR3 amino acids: CASSPGFGATSTDTQYF. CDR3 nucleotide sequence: TGTGCCAGCAGCCCAGGCTTTGGGGCTACTAGCACAGATACGCAGTATTTT.

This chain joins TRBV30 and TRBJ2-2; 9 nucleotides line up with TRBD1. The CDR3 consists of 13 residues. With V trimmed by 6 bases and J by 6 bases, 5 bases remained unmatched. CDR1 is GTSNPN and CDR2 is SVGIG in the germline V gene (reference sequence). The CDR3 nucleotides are TGTGCCTGTGGGACAGGGAGGGCCGGGGAGCTGTTTTTT. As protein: CACGTGRAGELFF.

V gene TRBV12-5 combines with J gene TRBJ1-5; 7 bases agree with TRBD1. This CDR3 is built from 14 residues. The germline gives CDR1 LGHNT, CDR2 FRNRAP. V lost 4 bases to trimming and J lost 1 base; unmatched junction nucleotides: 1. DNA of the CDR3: TGTGCTAGTGGTTCGACAGGGAGCAATCAGCCCCAGCATTTT. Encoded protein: CASGSTGSNQPQHF.